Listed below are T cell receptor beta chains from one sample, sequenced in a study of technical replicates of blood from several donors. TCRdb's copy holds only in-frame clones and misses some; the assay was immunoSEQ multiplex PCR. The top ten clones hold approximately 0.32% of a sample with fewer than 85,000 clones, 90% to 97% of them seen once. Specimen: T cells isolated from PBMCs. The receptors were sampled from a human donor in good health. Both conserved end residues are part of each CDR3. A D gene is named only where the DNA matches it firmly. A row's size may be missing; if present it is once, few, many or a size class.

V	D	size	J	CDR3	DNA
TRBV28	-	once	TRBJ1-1	CASSVLNTEAFF	TGTGCCAGCAGCGTCTTAAACACTGAAGCTTTCTTT
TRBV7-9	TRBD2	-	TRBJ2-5	CASSAVAGLQETQYF	TGTGCCAGCAGCGCCGTAGCGGGACTACAAGAGACCCAGTACTTC
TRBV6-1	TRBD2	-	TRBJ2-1	CASGTSGYNEQFF	TGTGCCAGCGGGACTAGCGGTTACAATGAGCAGTTCTTC
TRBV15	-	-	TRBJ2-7	CATSRDLSYEQYF	TGTGCCACCAGCAGAGATCTATCCTACGAGCAGTACTTC
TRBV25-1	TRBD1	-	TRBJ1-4	CASSTRQGGEKLFF	TGTGCCAGCAGTACCCGACAGGGAGGCGAAAAACTGTTTTTT
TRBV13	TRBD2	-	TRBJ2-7	CASTRGGSGSYEQYF	TGTGCCAGCACCCGAGGTGGGAGCGGGAGCTACGAGCAGTACTTC
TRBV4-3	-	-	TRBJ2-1	CASSQDLRRESNEQFF	TGCGCCAGCAGCCAAGATCTGAGGAGGGAAAGCAATGAGCAGTTCTTC
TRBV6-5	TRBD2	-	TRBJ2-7	CASSYQPGLANEQYF	TGTGCCAGCAGTTACCAACCGGGACTAGCAAACGAGCAGTACTTC
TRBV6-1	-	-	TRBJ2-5	CASSVQAQETQYF	TGTGCCAGCAGTGTACAGGCGCAGGAGACCCAGTACTTC
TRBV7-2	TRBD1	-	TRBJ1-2	CASSLVDLGQGYGYTF	TGTGCCAGCAGCTTAGTCGATCTGGGACAGGGCTATGGCTACACCTTC
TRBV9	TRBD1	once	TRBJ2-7	CASSKQGLVSYEQYF	TGTGCCAGCAGCAAACAGGGGTTGGTTTCCTACGAGCAGTACTTC
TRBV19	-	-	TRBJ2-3	CASSSSAGGTDTQYF	TGTGCCAGTAGTTCGTCAGCAGGGGGCACAGATACGCAGTATTTT
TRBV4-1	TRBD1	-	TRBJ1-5	CASSQVPDRGSEPQHF	TGCGCCAGCAGCCAAGTCCCAGACAGGGGAAGTGAGCCCCAGCATTTT
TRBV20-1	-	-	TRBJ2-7	CSAPGGAEQYF	TGCAGTGCCCCTGGGGGGGCCGAGCAGTACTTC
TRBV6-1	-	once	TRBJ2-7	CASSVTAFTGEQYF	TGTGCCAGCAGTGTGACAGCATTTACGGGCGAGCAGTACTTC
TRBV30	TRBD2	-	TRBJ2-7	CAWSDISGSYEQYF	TGTGCCTGGAGCGACATTAGCGGGAGCTACGAGCAGTACTTC
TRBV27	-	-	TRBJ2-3	CASSLLLVTSTDTQYF	TGTGCCAGCAGTTTATTACTCGTGACTAGCACAGATACGCAGTATTTT
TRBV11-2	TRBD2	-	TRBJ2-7	CASSFSSGRDYEQYF	TGTGCCAGCAGCTTTAGTAGCGGGAGAGACTACGAGCAGTACTTC
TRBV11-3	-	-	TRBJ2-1	CASSFGPGRGYNEQFF	-
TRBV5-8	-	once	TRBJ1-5	CASSLEGGVAGNQPQHF	TGTGCCAGCAGCTTGGAAGGGGGGGTGGCCGGCAATCAGCCCCAGCATTTT
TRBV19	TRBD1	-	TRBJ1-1	CASSIGQGGMWNTEAFF	TGTGCCAGTAGTATTGGACAGGGGGGGATGTGGAACACTGAAGCTTTCTTT
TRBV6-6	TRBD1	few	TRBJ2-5	CASSYGQGQETQYF	TGTGCCAGCAGCTATGGACAGGGCCAAGAGACCCAGTACTTC
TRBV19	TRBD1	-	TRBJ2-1	CASSFGQGAYYNEQFF	TGTGCCAGTAGTTTTGGGCAGGGGGCGTATTACAATGAGCAGTTCTTC
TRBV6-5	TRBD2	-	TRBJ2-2	CASSRGLADGELFF	TGTGCCAGCAGTAGGGGACTAGCGGACGGGGAGCTGTTTTTT
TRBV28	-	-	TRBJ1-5	CASSYSQPQHF	TGTGCCAGCAGTTATAGTCAGCCCCAGCATTTT
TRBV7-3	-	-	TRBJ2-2	CASSRLGAGELFF	TGTGCCAGCAGTAGACTAGGGGCCGGGGAGCTGTTTTTT
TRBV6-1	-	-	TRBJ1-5	CASSEAWGLGQPQHF	TGTGCCAGCAGTGAAGCGTGGGGGCTAGGACAGCCCCAGCATTTT
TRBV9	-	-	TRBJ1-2	CASSEHGGSNYGYTF	TGTGCCAGCAGCGAACATGGAGGTTCTAACTATGGCTACACCTTC
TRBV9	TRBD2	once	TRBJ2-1	CASTYMGLAGNEQFF	TGTGCCAGTACTTACATGGGACTAGCGGGAAACGAGCAGTTCTTC
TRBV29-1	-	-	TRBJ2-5	CSVSLTSGTGAQYF	TGCAGCGTCTCCTTAACTAGCGGAACAGGGGCCCAGTACTTC
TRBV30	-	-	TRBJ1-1	CAWSVGAWNTEAFF	TGTGCCTGGAGTGTAGGGGCCTGGAACACTGAAGCTTTCTTT
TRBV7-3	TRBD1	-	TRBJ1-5	CASSQRTGYQPQHF	TGTGCCAGCAGCCAGCGGACAGGGTACCAGCCCCAGCATTTT
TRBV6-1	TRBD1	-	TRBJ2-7	CASRLHGTGAYEQYF	TGTGCCAGCAGGCTCCACGGGACAGGGGCCTACGAGCAGTACTTC
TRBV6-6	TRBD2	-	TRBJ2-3	CASSIRTSGEDTQYF	TGTGCCAGCAGTATCCGGACTAGCGGTGAAGATACGCAGTATTTT
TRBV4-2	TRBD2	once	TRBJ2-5	CASSRLAISQETQYF	TGTGCCAGCAGCCGACTAGCCATTAGCCAAGAGACCCAGTACTTC